This T cell receptor beta chain is drawn from a study of T cells in Graves' hyperthyroidism and ophthalmopathy. At the level of the study: The blood sample was taken at first diagnosis, before treatment began.

This clonotype was observed at least ten times. Its antigen remains unknown. From RNA transcripts, TCR beta CDR3 regions were amplified. HTBI primers were employed in a first-round RT-PCR of the TCR CDR3. TCRdb re-called the multiplex PCR reads through MiXCR, storing one row per CDR3 protein. The sample lists 200,000 or so distinct CDR3 sequences, around a sixth occurring once. Each diagnosis was grounded in clinical symptoms, serum thyroxine and TRAb, thyroid ultrasound, and orbital computed tomography. The CDR3 has 15 residues. V was pared by 2 bases and J by 5 bases, with 7 bases of the junction left unmatched. Regarding the study as a whole: Ophthalmopathy onset followed model prediction by a median approximately 7 months.

Sequencing used blood. The rearrangement uses TRBV12-3 or TRBV12-4 and TRBJ2-5, with 8 bases aligning to TRBD2. This clonotype was sampled from a woman in her 50s with Graves' hyperthyroidism. CDR3 in DNA: TGTGCCAGCAGTTTATTGCCAGGCGGGGGGGAGACCCAGTACTTC. Protein: CASSLLPGGGETQYF.